The clone carrying this TCR beta chain was seen once. This record comes from a study of cytomegalovirus exposure and HLA in healthy donors. Primers: 60 Vbeta forward and 13 Jbeta reverse. Clones were read by immunoSEQ multiplex PCR, and TCRdb kept only the in-frame ones, dropping some. The sample lists some 120,000 clones; 60% to 80% were seen once. CDR3 length equals 13 residues. V was clipped by 7 bases and J by 9 bases; unmatched bases: 9. The V gene's germline CDR1 is WSHSY and CDR2 SAAADI. The TCR comes from a man between 50 and 59 years old in good health and CMV-seronegative. This chain uses TRBV10-2 with TRBJ2-1; 7 positions agree with TRBD2. What was sequenced was PBMCs. CDR3 DNA sequence: TGCGCCAGCAAGCTGGCGGGAGCTAGTGAGCAGTTCTTC. Its translation is CASKLAGASEQFF.